This record concerns one T cell receptor beta chain sequence. Its antigen remains unknown. Amplification yielded TCR beta CDR3 regions, with RNA transcripts as the source. Carried out on the TCR CDR3, a first-round RT-PCR used the HTBI primer set. TCRdb analysed the multiplex PCR reads with MiXCR anew, one entry per CDR3 protein. The sample holds more than 300,000 distinct CDR3 sequences, approximately 15% seen once. This CDR3 spans 15 amino acids. Deletions cut 6 bases from V and 0 bases from J, with 12 bases between. Graves' hyperthyroidism was deemed stable absent ophthalmopathy progression within 18 months. Clinical symptoms, serum thyroxine and TRAb, thyroid ultrasound and orbital computed tomography were used for the diagnoses. These data are taken from a study of T cells in Graves' hyperthyroidism and ophthalmopathy. Regarding the study as a whole: Ophthalmopathy, which appeared later, was predicted by the model a median about 6 months before onset. Most thyroid-expanded clonotypes above 0.001 were also found in blood.

The source is a woman aged 30 to 39 with Graves' hyperthyroidism. The V gene is TRBV12-3 or TRBV12-4, the J gene TRBJ1-5; D gene unclear. Sequencing used blood. The CDR3 bases are TGTGCCAGCAGCCTCGAAGGTCTTAGCAATCAGCCCCAGCATTTT. It translates to CASSLEGLSNQPQHF.